This TCR beta chain was observed in a study of shared clonotypes between healthy human individuals. Study context: Those who served as donors were two women and a few men between the ages of 18 and 49.

About this clone itself: What it binds is unknown.

Deletions cut 4 bases from V and 4 bases from J, with 8 bases between. The CDR3 spans 12 residues. CDR1 and CDR2 from the germline V gene are MRHNA and SNTAGT. Running of the assay took place at deep level. Method: immunoSEQ multiplex PCR; TCRdb's copy keeps in-frame clones and lacks some. The repertoire holds approximately 980,000 clones, with less than 85% as singletons. Study results and caveats: The study drew on few donors, limiting represented genetic and exposure-history diversity.

This chain connects TRBV6-4 to TRBJ2-7; no definite D call. This sequence was found in a man younger than 35 in good health. Sequencing used memory CD4+ T cells sorted from blood. Subset in this sample: CD45RA-negative fraction. This chain's CDR3 is CASSALEYEQYF. CDR3 coding DNA: TGTGCCAGCAGTGCATTAGAATACGAGCAGTACTTC.